This T cell receptor (beta chain) is from a study of T cell changes during pregnancy in multiple sclerosis. Remarks on this clone: The junction shows a germline mismatch at one end, possibly a read error.

TCRdb's copy holds only in-frame clones and misses some; the assay was immunoSEQ multiplex PCR. The table lists about 30,000 clones, about nine tenths of them singletons. The clonotype originates from a female donor with multiple sclerosis, enrolled in a pregnancy study. The specimen was CD8+ T cells from peripheral blood mononuclear cells, collected in the second trimester of pregnancy.

CDR3 DNA: TGTGCCGGCAGCGTAGCGTCCGGGGAGCTGTTTTTT. Translated: CAGSVASGELFF. The rearrangement uses TRBV9 and TRBJ2-2; the D gene is possibly TRBD2 (5 bases). Germline V gene sequence: CDR1 SGDLS, CDR2 YYNGEE. This CDR3 contains 12 residues.